The present TCR beta chain was sequenced within a study of T cell repertoires in cytomegalovirus infection. TCRdb recomputed calls from the reads with MiXCR, one row per CDR3 protein. The sample contains some 240,000 distinct CDR3 sequences, 15% to 20% of which appear only once. The V gene end was trimmed by 6 bases and the J gene end by 4 bases; junction bases not matched to a gene: 6. Germline V gives CDR1 SQVTM, CDR2 ANQGSEA. This CDR3 region has 13 residues. This clonotype was detected once. This TCR was recovered from a human donor in good health (CMV status not recorded). Some clones in this sample may be carry-over from other donors' samples. The rearrangement links TRBV29-1 to TRBJ1-2; the match to TRBD1 covers 9 bases. The material sequenced was CD8+ T cells from PBMCs. The DNA for the CDR3 is TGCAGCGTCTGGGACAGGGCCACCTATGGCTACACCTTC. This codes for CSVWDRATYGYTF. Filled out from reference TRBV29-1 and TRBJ1-2, the complete variable domain reads SAVISQKPSRDICQRGTSLTIQCQVDSQVTMMFWYRQQPGQSLTLIATANQGSEATYESGFVIDKFPISRPNLTFSTLTVSNMSPEDSSIYLCSVWDRATYGYTFGSGTRLTVV.